This T cell receptor (beta chain) was documented in a study of T-cell memory formation after mild COVID-19 (dated by TCRdb to the early 2020s). For the wider study: TCR sequence clusters from the two donors were largely donor specific. In two donors, T-cell clones that expanded and contracted after mild COVID-19 were followed by sequencing TCRalpha and TCRbeta repertoires longitudinally. The cohort comprised two young, previously healthy adult volunteers, one female and one male. The paper's findings and limits, for the study overall: Contracting CD4+ clones turned up mainly in the CM and EM memory subsets, whereas EMRA was where CD8+ clones were enriched. SARS-CoV-2 specificity of the second-wave clones peaking on day 37 was not confirmed. Clones contracting from day 15 to 85 had balanced CD4/CD8 phenotypes, while a second wave expanding from day 15 to 37 was biased towards CD4+. The study covered only a couple of mild cases, and larger cohorts including severe cases with pre-infection samples were considered necessary. Some responding clones were detected in pre-infection memory, suggesting pre-existing cross-reactive memory T cells joined the SARS-CoV-2 response.

This clonotype turned up a few times. The target of this receptor is not known. Base qualities are not at hand, and no much larger clone is one base apart. Spanning cysteine to phenylalanine, the CDR3 consists of 16 amino acids. Of the read, only the CDR3 DNA is kept; its 48 bases are in frame from base 1. For CDR1 and CDR2, the germline V gene (reference sequence) lists LNHDA and SQIVND. From V the trimming removes 5 bases and from J it removes 0 bases, while the gene matches leave 9 bases of the junction unaccounted for. Instrument on record: Illumina NovaSeq 6000. TCRalpha and TCRbeta cDNA libraries were constructed by 5'RACE with constant-segment primers, with sample barcodes and unique molecular identifiers being introduced. RNA was extracted from every sample with Trizol reagent. The libraries were amplified in two PCR steps, and the second step added a second sample barcode and Illumina TruSeq adapters. The libraries were sequenced on an Illumina NovaSeq using 2 x 150 bp paired-end reads. On the study's bioinformatics: The reads were demultiplexed and collapsed into UMI-guided consensus sequences using migec v1.2.7. With mixcr v2.1.11, UMI consensuses were aligned to TRA and TRB V and J templates and assembled into clonotypes. A clonotype was counted as expanded or contracted only when both edgeR and NoisET called the clonotype significant, with the noise models trained on biological replicates. edgeR calls used a false discovery rate-adjusted p below 0.01 and a log2 fold-change threshold of 1. As an exploratory analysis of dynamics, max-normalized trajectories of the 1000 most abundant clonotypes were examined by PCA with hierarchical clustering. Separately sequenced CD4+ and CD8+ repertoires were used to assign a CD4 or CD8 phenotype to each responding clone. TCRdb applied fastp at Q25 and MiXCR to the public reads, then kept only in-frame beta chains. Rows with a matching CDR3 protein are joined into one entry that keeps the most common DNA and genes. The V and J calls reflect TCRdb's pipeline rather than the authors' work. The sample has approximately 300,000 distinct CDR3 sequences on record, approximately 7.6% of them singletons. Together, the top ten hold 22% of the sample.

Ficoll-Paque density gradient centrifugation was used to isolate PBMCs. The chain uses TRBV19 and TRBJ1-1, with 7 central nucleotides matching TRBD1. The sample was PBMCs or a T cell subset sorted from them (not recorded which). The clonotype was recovered from a man between 18 and 29 years old who had mild COVID-19 (a few samples of this study predate the infection). The sample titles of this study are shuffled in the database, so cell type and time point are left out; the donor was told from shared clones. The bases read TGTGCCAGTAGTCTCAGGGGGACACCCATGAACACTGAAGCTTTCTTT. Its protein reads: CASSLRGTPMNTEAFF.